Below, 29 T cell receptor beta chains from the same sample are listed, as sequenced in a study of TIL therapy for anti-PD-1-resistant metastatic lung cancer. Time point of the sample: pre-treatment sample, taken before nivolumab and TIL therapy. The tumor samples were excised metastases, mostly pleural nodules or supraclavicular lymph nodes. The libraries were made with immunoSEQ v3. The protocol was immunoSEQ multiplex PCR, while the TCRdb copy is restricted to in-frame clones and leaves out a portion. The sample shows 25,000 to 30,000 clones, less than 65% of them seen only once. The sample consisted of tumor tissue, taken at baseline. Receptors originate from a woman aged 25-80 years with non-small cell lung cancer.

The J gene is TRBJ2-1, the V gene TRBV5-6, with 10 bases fitting TRBD2. J gave up 4 bases and V 2 bases, and 3 bases lay outside the gene matches. CDR1 and CDR2 (germline): SGHDT, YYEEEE. This CDR3 comprises 15 residues. The DNA for the CDR3 is TGTGCCAGCAGCTTCGGACTAGCGGAGTACAATGAGCAGTTCTTC. Translated, it gives CASSFGLAEYNEQFF.

Only a few counts were recorded for this clone. The chain recombines TRBV7-8 with TRBJ1-2; 7 bases align to TRBD1. This CDR3 has 13 amino acids. Per the germline V gene, CDR1 is SGHVS and CDR2 is FQNEAQ. V shed 1 base, J shed 4 bases, and the junction held 0 bases outside the gene matches. This CDR3 is CASSLGQGYGYTF. CDR3 bases: TGTGCCAGCAGCTTAGGACAGGGCTATGGCTACACCTTC.

The chain has TRBV28 and TRBJ2-1; TRBD2 matches at 15 bases. Germline assignment: CDR1 MDHEN and CDR2 SYDVKM. The ends lost 5 bases at V and 4 bases at J; junction bases unmatched: 12. This CDR3 has 19 residues. CDR3 in amino acids: CASSPYPGTSGRNYNEQFF. Here the CDR3 DNA reads TGTGCCAGCAGTCCTTATCCCGGGACTAGCGGGAGGAATTACAATGAGCAGTTCTTC.

V and J are TRBV9 and TRBJ1-2; TRBD1 is a possible D gene (5 bases). Trimming took off 4 bases at V and 10 bases at J, with 20 bases between the two ends. The CDR3 spans 14 residues. Germline V gene sequence: CDR1 SGDLS, CDR2 YYNGEE. The CDR3 DNA sequence: TGTGCCAGCAGCCTAACTTCAGGATCCGGGGCCTACACCTTC. Translation gives CASSLTSGSGAYTF.

This clone was seen only once. The chain is built from TRBV19 and TRBJ1-5; 8 bases are a match to TRBD1. The CDR3 runs 14 residues. Unmatched junction bases numbered 2, after V lost 6 bases and J lost 1 base. Germline assignment: CDR1 LNHDA and CDR2 SQIVND (reference sequence). The chain's CDR3 is CASRRQGSNQPQHF. DNA of the CDR3: TGTGCCAGTAGGAGACAGGGGAGCAATCAGCCCCAGCATTTT.

V usage is TRBV11-2 and J usage is TRBJ2-1; D may be TRBD2 (6 bases). CDR1 and CDR2 (germline): SGHAT, FQNNGV. The CDR3 runs to 14 residues. Trimming shortened V by 1 base and J by 10 bases, and 14 bases separated the two germline ends. This CDR3 is CASSLAPTRSEQFF. DNA of the CDR3: TGTGCCAGCAGCTTAGCGCCGACTAGGAGCGAGCAGTTCTTC.

This chain connects TRBV6-5 to TRBJ1-2; 11 bases line up with TRBD1. CDR1 and CDR2 (germline): MNHEY, SVGAGI. This CDR3 is built from 15 residues. V lost 6 bases and J lost 7; bases outside the gene matches: 10. CDR3 amino acids: CASRVSDRGRFGYTF. The CDR3 DNA reads TGTGCCAGCAGGGTTTCGGACAGGGGGCGCTTTGGCTACACCTTC.

The CDR3 loop is CASSSGLAGPYEQYF. The DNA of the CDR3 is TGTGCCAGCAGCTCGGGACTAGCGGGGCCCTACGAGCAGTACTTC. The rearrangement uses TRBV9 and TRBJ2-7, with 13 bases identical to TRBD2. J lost 2 bases, V lost 4 bases, and 3 bases had no gene match. This CDR3 spans 15 amino acids. Per germline, CDR1 SGDLS and CDR2 YYNGEE.

The chain carries TRBV19 and TRBJ1-2, with TRBD1 matching over 7 bases. The CDR3 runs to 13 residues. Trimming took 8 bases from V and 2 from J; bases not matched to a gene: 5. The germline gives CDR1 LNHDA, CDR2 SQIVND (reference sequence). CDR3 bases: TGTGCCAGTTCGACAGGGATCAACTATGGCTACACCTTC. It codes for CASSTGINYGYTF.

The genes are TRBV6-6 and TRBJ2-3; D unresolved. From germline, CDR1 is MNHNY and CDR2 SVGAGI (reference sequence). The V end was cut by 5 bases, the J end by 4 bases, with 7 bases between. This CDR3 is built from 12 residues. DNA for the CDR3: TGTGCCAGCAGTCGTTCTTCAGATACGCAGTATTTT. As protein: CASSRSSDTQYF.

The rearrangement links TRBV29-1 to TRBJ1-1; D not certain. The V gene's germline CDR1 is SQVTM and CDR2 ANQGSEA. The CDR3 extends over 13 amino acids. V shed 7 bases and J shed 1 base, with 13 bases lying between them. The CDR3 region is CSAKSLTNTEAFF. The CDR3 nucleotides read TGCAGCGCAAAAAGCTTGACGAACACTGAAGCTTTCTTT.

The rearrangement links TRBV6-6 to TRBJ2-2, with 7 positions matching TRBD1. J was trimmed by 8 bases and V by 2 bases; bases with no gene match: 2. The CDR3 covers 13 residues. The germline V gene encodes CDR1 MNHNY and CDR2 SVGAGI (reference sequence). The CDR3 DNA sequence: TGTGCCAGCAGTTACGAGGGACAGGGGGAGCTGTTTTTT. Its protein product is CASSYEGQGELFF.

The gene calls are TRBV12-1 and TRBJ2-1; no check of the table's D call, TRBD2, against the DNA was made. TRBV12-1 is noted as a pseudogene. The CDR3 extends over 18 amino acids. CDR3 sequence (DNA): TGTGCCAGCAGCTTCGGCCTAGCGGGAGGCTACTCCTACAATGAGCAGTTCTTC. As protein: CASSFGLAGGYSYNEQFF.

V and J are TRBV7-6 and TRBJ2-5; 11 bases are a match to TRBD1. The V segment lost 4 bases and the J segment 2 bases; nucleotides outside the gene matches: 18. Germline V gene data show CDR1 as SGHVS and CDR2 as FNYEAQ. The CDR3 runs 20 residues. The CDR3 DNA reads as TGTGCCAGCAGCTCGCCGGGACAGGGGGGGATGGCTAAAAGGCAAGAGACCCAGTACTTC. Translation gives CASSSPGQGGMAKRQETQYF. Full variable domain (outside the CDR3, taken from reference TRBV7-6 and TRBJ2-5): GAGVSQSPRYKVTKRGQDVALRCDPISGHVSLYWYRQALGQGPEFLTYFNYEAQQDKSGLPNDRFSAERPEGSISTLTIQRTEQRDSAMYRCASSSPGQGGMAKRQETQYFGPGTRLLVL.

The rearrangement joins TRBV6-1 to TRBJ2-7, with D possibly TRBD1 on 6 matching bases. CDR3 length equals 15 residues. From germline, CDR1 is MNHNS and CDR2 SASEGT. V shed 5 bases and J shed 2 bases, with 16 bases lying between them. This CDR3 is CASSTEPGDPYEQYF. The CDR3 DNA reads as TGTGCCAGCAGTACCGAACCAGGGGACCCCTACGAGCAGTACTTC.

The chain is built from TRBV30 and TRBJ2-3; TRBD2 agrees at 12 bases. Germline V CDR1 and CDR2: GTSNPN, SVGIG (reference sequence). The CDR3 length is 14 residues. V lost 3 bases, J lost 4 bases, and 2 bases stayed unmatched. CDR3 in amino acids: CAWRLAGGPDTQYF. In nucleotides, the CDR3 is TGTGCCTGGAGGCTAGCGGGAGGGCCAGATACGCAGTATTTT.

This clone was seen a few times. The chain is built from TRBV6-5 and TRBJ2-7; D perhaps matches TRBD1 (6 bases). The CDR3 spans 16 residues. Germline V gene data show CDR1 as MNHEY and CDR2 as SVGAGI. Trimming removed 2 bases from V and 3 bases from J, with 17 bases in between. The CDR3 here is CASSYPNRANNYEQYF. DNA for the CDR3: TGTGCCAGCAGTTACCCCAACAGGGCGAATAACTACGAGCAGTACTTC.

This clone was seen only a few times. The V gene is TRBV7-2, the J gene TRBJ2-3; 10 nucleotides match TRBD2. The V and J ends lost 5 bases and 4 bases, in that order; junction bases with no gene match: 6. The CDR3 has 15 residues. Germline CDR1 SGHTA, CDR2 FQGNSA. In DNA, the CDR3 is TGTGCCAGCAGCCCGAGCGGGAGGGTTGCAGATACGCAGTATTTT. Translating it yields CASSPSGRVADTQYF.

This clone has more than one count but fewer than ten. The chain uses TRBV7-7 and TRBJ2-5, with D possibly TRBD1 on 6 matching bases. CDR1 is SSHAT, CDR2 FNYEAQ, per germline (reference sequence). V was shortened by 2 bases and J by 5 bases, with 15 bases between the two germline ends. This CDR3 is 15 amino acids long. The CDR3 DNA reads as TGTGCCAGCAGCTTAAACCCAGGGGCGGACGAGACCCAGTACTTC. It translates to CASSLNPGADETQYF.

This clone was found a few times. CDR3 region: CASSSGQGLSYEQYF. The CDR3 DNA follows: TGTGCCAGCAGCTCGGGACAGGGACTCTCCTACGAGCAGTACTTC. The chain combines TRBV7-9 with TRBJ2-7; 9 bases map to TRBD1. V dropped 4 bases and J dropped 0; count of bases not matched to a gene: 4. CDR3 size: 15 residues. In germline, CDR1 is SEHNR, CDR2 FQNEAQ (reference sequence).

This clone appeared a few times. V is TRBV2 and J is TRBJ1-6, with TRBD1 matching 7 bases. There are 14 residues in the CDR3. With V trimmed by 6 bases and J by 14 bases, 13 bases remained unmatched. Per germline, CDR1 SNHLY and CDR2 FYNNEI. The chain's CDR3 is CASSSDRPRGSLHF. In DNA form, the CDR3 reads TGTGCCAGCAGCTCAGACAGGCCCAGGGGGTCCCTCCACTTT.

The chain has TRBV2 and TRBJ2-7; D is undetermined. The V end lost 1 base, the J end lost 7 bases, and 8 bases lay between the germline ends. CDR1 and CDR2 from the germline V gene are SNHLY and FYNNEI. The CDR3 is 12 residues long. CDR3 nucleotides: TGTGCCAGCAGTGAAGACGGGCAGGAGCAGTACTTC. It is translated as CASSEDGQEQYF.

This clone was detected a few times. The CDR3 bases are TGCGCCAGCAGCTTGAGGACGGGACTAGCGGCCTCTGAGCAGTACTTC. This encodes CASSLRTGLAASEQYF. V gene TRBV5-1 combines with J gene TRBJ2-7; the match to TRBD2 covers 11 bases. In germline, CDR1 is SGHRS, CDR2 YFSETQ. CDR3 length: 16 residues. The V segment lost 1 base and the J segment 7 bases; nucleotides outside the gene matches: 10.

The rearrangement links TRBV5-1 to TRBJ1-1; possibly TRBD1 for D (5 bases). The CDR3 runs to 16 residues. V shed 0 bases and J shed 4 bases, with 16 bases lying between them. Germline V CDR1 and CDR2: SGHRS, YFSETQ. The CDR3 bases are TGCGCCAGCAGCTTGGGGCAGGGAGGGGCGACCACTGAAGCTTTCTTT. Protein product: CASSLGQGGATTEAFF. Drawing the rest from reference TRBV5-1 and TRBJ1-1, the complete variable domain is KAGVTQTPRYLIKTRGQQVTLSCSPISGHRSVSWYQQTPGQGLQFLFEYFSETQRNKGNFPGRFSGRQFSNSRSEMNVSTLELGDSALYLCASSLGQGGATTEAFFGQGTRLTVV.

The rearrangement uses TRBV4-1 and TRBJ1-5; 10 nucleotides agree with TRBD1. Losses at the gene ends were 0 bases for V and 6 bases for J; bases not matched to a gene: 5. CDR1 is MGHRA and CDR2 is YSYEKL in the germline V gene. This CDR3 region has 16 residues. The CDR3 sequence is CASSQEGQGIRQPQHF. The DNA of the CDR3 is TGCGCCAGCAGCCAAGAGGGACAGGGGATTCGTCAGCCCCAGCATTTT.

The J gene is TRBJ1-2, the V gene TRBV19; a weak D match, TRBD1 (5 bases). The germline V gene has CDR1 LNHDA and CDR2 SQIVND (reference sequence). This CDR3 is 13 amino acids long. Between the trimmed V and J ends, which lost 5 bases and 3 bases, there was a span of 10 bases. The CDR3 reads CASSLTVDYGYTF. In DNA form, the CDR3 reads TGTGCCAGTAGTTTGACAGTGGACTATGGCTACACCTTC.

This clone was counted between two and nine times. This chain joins TRBV30 and TRBJ2-2; D perhaps matches TRBD1 (6 bases). The CDR3 sequence is 13 residues long. Between the trimmed V and J ends, which lost 7 bases and 4 bases, there was a span of 13 bases. Per the germline V gene, CDR1 is GTSNPN and CDR2 is SVGIG (reference sequence). DNA for the CDR3: TGTGCCTCTCGACAGGACGGCACCGGGGAGCTGTTTTTT. Translating it yields CASRQDGTGELFF.

V usage is TRBV5-1 and J usage is TRBJ1-2; tentative D call: TRBD1 (6 bases). With 0 bases removed from V and 8 bases from J, the gap between germline ends came to 11 bases. The CDR3 spans 13 residues. Germline CDR1 and CDR2: SGHRS and YFSETQ. CDR3 coding DNA: TGCGCCAGCAGCTTGGCCGGGGGCGACGGCTACACCTTC. Its protein product is CASSLAGGDGYTF.

The V call is TRBV5-4, the J call TRBJ2-1, with 10 positions matching TRBD2. Trimming cost V 4 bases and J 6 bases; bases outside gene matches: 13. Germline V lookup: CDR1 SGHNT, CDR2 YYREEE (reference sequence). The CDR3 is 17 residues long. CDR3 residues: CASSTLAASGSFNEQFF. The CDR3 DNA reads as TGTGCCAGCAGCACCTTGGCCGCTAGCGGGAGTTTCAATGAGCAGTTCTTC.